This T cell receptor (beta chain) was found in a study of cytomegalovirus exposure and HLA in healthy donors. The primer mix had 60 Vbeta and 13 Jbeta primers. Produced via immunoSEQ multiplex PCR; TCRdb's table is partial and in-frame only. The profile shows some 160,000 clones, roughly four fifths of them singletons. Sequenced material: PBMCs. The TCR originated in a woman between 45 and 60 years old in good health and CMV-seronegative.

The CDR3 coding sequence is TGTGCCAGCAGTTACCCGACAGGGACCGGGGAGCTGTTTTTT. Its protein product is CASSYPTGTGELFF. This chain connects TRBV6-5 to TRBJ2-2; 7 nucleotides match TRBD1. Germline lookup yields CDR1 MNHEY and CDR2 SVGAGI. CDR3 length: 14 residues. Trimming at V came to 2 bases and at J to 5 bases, leaving 2 bases not matched to a gene.